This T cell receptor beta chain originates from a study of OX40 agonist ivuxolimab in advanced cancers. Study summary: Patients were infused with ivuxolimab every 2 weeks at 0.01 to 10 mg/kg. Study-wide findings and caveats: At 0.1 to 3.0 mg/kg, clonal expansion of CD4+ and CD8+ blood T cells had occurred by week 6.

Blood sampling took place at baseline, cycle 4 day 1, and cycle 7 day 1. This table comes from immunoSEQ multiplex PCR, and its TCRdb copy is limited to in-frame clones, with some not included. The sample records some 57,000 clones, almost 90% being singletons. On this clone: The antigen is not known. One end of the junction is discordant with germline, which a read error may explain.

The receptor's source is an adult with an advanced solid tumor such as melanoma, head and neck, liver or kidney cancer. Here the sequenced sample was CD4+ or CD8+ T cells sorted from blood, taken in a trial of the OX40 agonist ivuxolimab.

CDR3 protein: CASGEGADTQYF. DNA for the CDR3: TGTGCCAGCGGTGAGGGGGCCGATACGCAGTATTTT. This chain links TRBV2 with TRBJ2-3; the match to TRBD1 covers 7 bases. Germline CDR1 and CDR2: SNHLY and FYNNEI. The CDR3 consists of 12 residues.